The 20 T cell receptor beta chains below were found in one sample sequenced in a study of T cell responses to AZD1222 COVID-19 vaccine. Using immunoSEQ multiplex PCR, the repertoire was profiled, and TCRdb retains in-frame clones only, with some absent. The sample shows 190,000 or so clones, 80% to 95% of them seen only once. The specimen was peripheral blood, collected 28 days after the second AZD1222 dose. All receptors derive from an adult who received the AZD1222 COVID-19 vaccine.

The rearrangement links TRBV15 to TRBJ1-4; 10 bases fit TRBD1. Germline V gene lookup returns CDR1 LNHNV and CDR2 YYDKDF (reference sequence). Unmatched junction bases numbered 2, after V lost 7 bases and J lost 6 bases. The CDR3 is 13 amino acids. DNA of the CDR3: TGTGCCACCATGGGGACAGGGGATGAAAAACTGTTTTTT. Its protein is CATMGTGDEKLFF. Full variable domain (missing parts from reference TRBV15 and TRBJ1-4): DAMVIQNPRYQVTQFGKPVTLSCSQTLNHNVMYWYQQKSSQAPKLLFHYYDKDFNNEADTPDNFQSRRPNTSFCFLDIRSPGLGDTAMYLCATMGTGDEKLFFGSGTQLSVL.

This rearrangement joins TRBV29-1 to TRBJ2-7; D unclear. The CDR3 sequence is 12 residues long. V gave up 1 base and J gave up 6 bases, with 10 bases separating them. Per the germline V gene, CDR1 is SQVTM and CDR2 is ANQGSEA. The CDR3 reads CSVEGTLTEQYF. The CDR3 nucleotides are TGCAGCGTTGAAGGGACCCTCACCGAGCAGTACTTC.

V usage is TRBV28 and J usage is TRBJ2-1, with D perhaps assigned TRBD1 or TRBD2 (6 bases each). In germline, CDR1 is MDHEN, CDR2 SYDVKM. The CDR3 is made up of 13 amino acids. The V gene lost 1 base and the J gene lost 12 bases, with 13 bases spanning the gap. In nucleotides, the CDR3 is TGTGCCAGCAGTTTATTTTCGGAGGGGGGGCAGTTCTTC. It is translated as CASSLFSEGGQFF. Complete variable domain (other parts from reference TRBV28 and TRBJ2-1): DVKVTQSSRYLVKRTGEKVFLECVQDMDHENMFWYRQDPGLGLRLIYFSYDVKMKEKGDIPEGYSVSREKKERFSLILESASTNQTSMYLCASSLFSEGGQFFGPGTRLTVL.

The chain combines TRBV25-1 with TRBJ1-2; tentatively, D is TRBD1 (6 bases). The V gene's germline CDR1 is MGHDK and CDR2 SYGVNS. CDR3 length: 15 residues. Trimming left V 4 bases short and J 1 base short, with 13 bases between. The CDR3 sequence: CASSAGQMFNYGYTF. The DNA for the CDR3 is TGTGCCAGCAGTGCCGGACAGATGTTTAACTATGGCTACACCTTC.

This sequence joins TRBV24-1 and TRBJ2-5; 7 bases are shared with TRBD1. Germline CDR1 reads KGHDR; CDR2 reads SFDVKD. Trimming removed 4 bases from V and 5 bases from J; junction bases left unmatched: 6. The CDR3 has 14 amino acids. CDR3 sequence reads: CATSELEGQETQYF. The CDR3 region has the DNA TGTGCCACCAGTGAGTTAGAGGGACAGGAGACCCAGTACTTC.

CDR3 coding DNA: TGCGCCAGCAGCCTAGGTGGAGGGGAGAACACCATATATTTT. This encodes CASSLGGGENTIYF. This sequence joins TRBV4-1 and TRBJ1-3; D perhaps matches TRBD1 (5 bases). Trimming stripped 4 bases from V and 7 bases from J, with 14 bases between. CDR1 is MGHRA, CDR2 YSYEKL, per germline. The CDR3 runs 14 residues.

The rearrangement links TRBV4-1 to TRBJ2-4; 7 bases agree with TRBD2. The CDR3 has 14 residues. Germline CDR1 reads MGHRA; CDR2 reads YSYEKL. V lost 6 bases, J lost 6 bases, and 8 bases stayed unmatched. The CDR3 DNA sequence: TGCGCCAGCAGGTCTTTGGCTAGCGGAAACATTCAGTACTTC. Its protein product is CASRSLASGNIQYF.

This clone was picked up one time. The chain is built from TRBV7-9 and TRBJ2-1; D may be TRBD1 (6 bases). Trimming took off 4 bases at V and 2 bases at J, with 12 bases between the two ends. The germline V gene encodes CDR1 SEHNR and CDR2 FQNEAQ (reference sequence). This CDR3 contains 15 residues. The CDR3 DNA reads as TGTGCCAGCAGCTCCAGACAGGTCCCCTACAATGAGCAGTTCTTC. Its protein is CASSSRQVPYNEQFF.

The chain has TRBV14 and TRBJ1-6; D is undetermined. This CDR3 is built from 14 residues. Germline-derived CDR1 and CDR2 are SGHDN and FVKESK. V lost 4 bases and J 8 bases, leaving 12 bases between the germline ends. The DNA for the CDR3 is TGTGCCAGCAGCCGCAGGCGTACGGATTCACCCCTCCACTTT. Its protein product is CASSRRRTDSPLHF.

V usage is TRBV28 and J usage is TRBJ1-5; 7 nucleotides agree with TRBD1. Per germline, CDR1 MDHEN and CDR2 SYDVKM. The length of the CDR3 is 15 residues. The ends lost 6 bases at V and 5 bases at J; junction bases unmatched: 10. For the CDR3, the DNA is TGTGCCAGCAGCCACTCGGGACAGCTAGATCAGCCCCAGCATTTT. Translation gives CASSHSGQLDQPQHF.

This chain connects TRBV6-5 to TRBJ2-7, with TRBD1 identical over 7 bases. Germline lookup yields CDR1 MNHEY and CDR2 SVGAGI. V lost 7 bases to trimming and J lost 3 bases; unmatched junction nucleotides: 6. The CDR3 runs 13 residues. Here the CDR3 reads CASTNRGLYEQYF. The DNA for the CDR3 is TGTGCCAGCACAAACAGGGGTCTCTACGAGCAGTACTTC.

This chain links TRBV6-2 or TRBV6-3 with TRBJ2-2; D may be TRBD1 (5 bases). The CDR3 runs to 14 residues. With 5 bases removed from V and 6 bases from J, the gap between germline ends came to 13 bases. CDR1 and CDR2 from the germline V gene are MNHEY and SVGEGT. In DNA form, the CDR3 reads TGTGCCAGCAGTCTAACCAGGGTCTCCGGGGAGCTGTTTTTT. Its protein is CASSLTRVSGELFF.

The genes are TRBV28 and TRBJ2-7, with 7 bases lining up with TRBD1. The germline V gene encodes CDR1 MDHEN and CDR2 SYDVKM. V lost 6 bases to trimming and J lost 3 bases; unmatched junction nucleotides: 14. This CDR3 contains 16 residues. The CDR3, as DNA: TGTGCCAGCAGACCAGAGAGGGACAGTCTAGGCTACGAGCAGTACTTC. Protein: CASRPERDSLGYEQYF.

The gene calls are TRBV28 and TRBJ2-7; 10 nucleotides line up with TRBD2. The J segment lost 0 bases and the V segment lost 1 base, leaving 6 bases of the junction unmatched. Germline V gene lookup returns CDR1 MDHEN and CDR2 SYDVKM. This CDR3 is 17 amino acids long. DNA for the CDR3: TGTGCCAGCAGTTTATTTCGGGGGACTAGCGCCTCCTACGAGCAGTACTTC. Translating it yields CASSLFRGTSASYEQYF.

The chain joins TRBV25-1 to TRBJ2-2; TRBD2 might be the D (6 bases). V was clipped by 6 bases and J by 6 bases, with 23 bases between them. Germline CDR1 and CDR2: MGHDK and SYGVNS. The CDR3 runs 17 residues. The CDR3 here is CASSLPRDSTFPGELFF. DNA of the CDR3: TGTGCCAGCAGCCTGCCGAGGGACTCGACCTTTCCCGGGGAGCTGTTTTTT.

This clone was picked up a small number of times. The V and J genes are TRBV25-1 and TRBJ2-7; 7 nucleotides match TRBD1. Looked up from germline, CDR1 is MGHDK and CDR2 is SYGVNS. The CDR3 is 15 residues long. J gave up 2 bases and V 6 bases, and 10 bases lay outside the gene matches. The CDR3 coding sequence is TGTGCCAGCAGAAAACAGGGGCCAAAGACCTACGAGCAGTACTTC. This codes for CASRKQGPKTYEQYF.

This chain connects TRBV9 to TRBJ1-2; 7 bases fit TRBD1. V lost 0 bases to trimming and J lost 5 bases; unmatched junction nucleotides: 10. The length of the CDR3 is 16 residues. Germline V gene lookup returns CDR1 SGDLS and CDR2 YYNGEE. The DNA of the CDR3 is TGTGCCAGCAGCGTAGGAGCCTCGACAGGGAATTATGGCTACACCTTC. It codes for CASSVGASTGNYGYTF.

J is TRBJ2-2 and V is TRBV30, with 13 bases identical to TRBD2. Germline assignment: CDR1 GTSNPN and CDR2 SVGIG (reference sequence). The CDR3 sequence is 13 residues long. The V segment lost 8 bases and the J segment 6 bases; nucleotides outside the gene matches: 3. CDR3 coding DNA: TGTGCCCAGACTAGCGGGAGGTCCGGGGAGCTGTTTTTT. Amino acid sequence: CAQTSGRSGELFF.

This chain uses TRBV11-2 with TRBJ1-3; D unclear. This CDR3 comprises 15 residues. V lost 4 bases, J lost 2 bases, and 12 bases lay in between. Looked up from germline, CDR1 is SGHAT and CDR2 is FQNNGV. In nucleotides, the CDR3 is TGTGCCAGCAGCTACCCCGGGATGGCTGGAAACACCATATATTTT. It specifies CASSYPGMAGNTIYF.

This chain links TRBV5-1 with TRBJ1-5; the D gene is possibly TRBD1 (5 bases). Trimming removed 3 bases from V and 6 bases from J, with 13 bases in between. Germline CDR1 is SGHRS and CDR2 is YFSETQ. The CDR3 contains 14 residues. The CDR3 here is CASSSEGTGQPQHF. CDR3 DNA: TGCGCCAGCAGCTCCGAAGGGACGGGTCAGCCCCAGCATTTT. Full variable domain (rest looked up from reference TRBV5-1 and TRBJ1-5): KAGVTQTPRYLIKTRGQQVTLSCSPISGHRSVSWYQQTPGQGLQFLFEYFSETQRNKGNFPGRFSGRQFSNSRSEMNVSTLELGDSALYLCASSSEGTGQPQHFGDGTRLSIL.